This TCR beta chain was retrieved from a study of T-cell reconstitution after alpha-beta-depleted transplantation in children. Trimming left V 3 bases short and J 0 bases short, with 17 bases between. The length of the CDR3 is 17 residues. CDR1 and CDR2 from the germline V gene are LGHDT and YNNKEL (reference sequence). Using unique molecular identifiers, the investigators prepared the TCRbeta library. TCRdb reanalysed the PCR reads using MiXCR and keeps one entry per CDR3 protein. The sample lists 150,000 to 200,000 distinct CDR3 sequences; roughly 6.3% were seen once. This clonotype was recorded many times. What it recognizes is unknown. Study-level points and caveats: The high TCRbeta diversity at day 60 in some patients came from surviving recipient T cells and thymic progenitors.

Sample: PBMCs, taken before TCRalphabeta/CD19-depleted stem cell transplant. The TCR originated in a girl under two years old with combined immunodeficiency, due to receive a stem cell transplant. The chain carries TRBV3-1 and TRBJ2-5; the D is unclear. CDR3 nucleotides: TGTGCCAGCAGCCAGCCCACTTGGTACCGCGACCAAGAGACCCAGTACTTC. It translates to CASSQPTWYRDQETQYF.